This is a list of T cell receptor beta chains from one sample in a study of human T cells and chemical hapten exposure. TCRdb independently ran MiXCR on the RACE reads; one entry per CDR3 protein. The sample contains around 340,000 distinct CDR3 sequences, roughly 6.9% of which appear only once. The sample in question was whole blood, obtained in connection with sensitization to the hapten diphenylcyclopropenone (DPC). The receptors were sampled from a young woman with alopecia areata. Some clones in this sample may be carry-over from other donors' samples. Each CDR3 is given with its conserved first and last residue. The D gene is left open where the match is weak. Some rows have no size entry. The others give once, few or many, or a class for an expanded clone.

CDR3 length	clone size	J gene	V gene	D gene	CDR3 DNA	CDR3 protein
14	many	TRBJ2-3	TRBV6-6	NA	TGTGCCAGCACTCCGGGGGGCCACACAGATACGCAGTATTTT	CASTPGGHTDTQYF
16	few	TRBJ2-2	TRBV7-2	NA	TGTGCCAGCAAGGCTCGTGACTCGACGTGGACCGGGGAGCTGTTTTTT	CASKARDSTWTGELFF
12	NA	TRBJ2-7	TRBV20-1	NA	TGCAGTGCCAGCGGGCAGGGCTACGAGCAGTACTTC	CSASGQGYEQYF
13	NA	TRBJ1-2	TRBV28	NA	TGTGCCAGCAGTTCATCAGGACCCTATGGCTACACCTTC	CASSSSGPYGYTF
15	few	TRBJ1-5	TRBV18	TRBD1	TGTGCCAGCTCCCCTACAGGGGGAGAGGACGGGTCCCAGCATTTT	CASSPTGGEDGSQHF
15	few	TRBJ2-5	TRBV5-5	TRBD1	TGTGCCAGCAGCTTGGGGACAGGGGATGGGGAGACCCAGTACTTC	CASSLGTGDGETQYF
15	NA	TRBJ1-5	TRBV5-1	NA	TGCGCCAGCAGCTTGTACTCAGGGGCCAGTCAGCCCCAGCATTTT	CASSLYSGASQPQHF
16	few	TRBJ2-3	TRBV10-3	TRBD2	TGTGCCATCAGTGAGACCTCGGGAGGGTCCACAGATACGCAGTATTTT	CAISETSGGSTDTQYF
14	many	TRBJ2-5	TRBV20-1	NA	TGCAGTGCTAGAGTGGGGGTGTACCAAGAGACCCAGTACTTC	CSARVGVYQETQYF
12	NA	TRBJ2-7	TRBV27	NA	TGTGCCAGCGCCGGGGGTTCCTACGAGCAGTACTTC	CASAGGSYEQYF
18	NA	TRBJ2-3	TRBV6-5	TRBD2	TGTGCCAGCAGTTACTCGTTAACTAGCGGGGGGGATGCAGATACGCAGTATTTT	CASSYSLTSGGDADTQYF
15	many	TRBJ2-3	TRBV25-1	TRBD1	TGTGCCAGCAGTGAATTGGGGACAGGGGGATCGACGCAGTATTTT	CASSELGTGGSTQYF
15	few	TRBJ2-3	TRBV20-1	TRBD2	TGCAGTGCTTCTAGCGGGAGTCTTAGCACAGATACGCAGTATTTT	CSASSGSLSTDTQYF
18	few	TRBJ2-3	TRBV4-1	TRBD2	TGCGCCAGCAGCCAAGACGGAAGCGGGGGGGCTAGCACAGATACGCAGTATTTT	CASSQDGSGGASTDTQYF
18	few	TRBJ1-3	TRBV24-1	NA	TGTGCCACCAGTGATTTGCAACAGAGGGGTGAATCTGGAAACACCATATATTTT	CATSDLQQRGESGNTIYF
12	NA	TRBJ1-4	TRBV6-2/TRBV6-3	NA	TGTGCCAGCAGACGATTGGCTGAAAAACTGTTTTTT	CASRRLAEKLFF
14	few	TRBJ2-1	TRBV6-5	TRBD2	TGTGCCAGCAGCCGGGGGGTCGACTGGAATGAGCAGTTCTTC	CASSRGVDWNEQFF
16	NA	TRBJ1-2	TRBV3-1	NA	TGTGCCAGCAGTCGCGTAGGGGGAGGGGATGACTATGGCTACACCTTC	CASSRVGGGDDYGYTF
14	NA	TRBJ1-2	TRBV2	TRBD1	TGTGCCATCACGATGTTGGACAGGGACTATGGCTACACCTTC	CAITMLDRDYGYTF
14	many	TRBJ2-5	TRBV5-1	NA	TGCGCCAGCAGGAGTTCAGGGGCTCAAGAGACCCAGTACTTC	CASRSSGAQETQYF
15	many	TRBJ2-7	TRBV6-2/TRBV6-3	NA	TGTGCCAGCAGTTATTTGGATAACTTCTCCTACGAGCAGTACTTC	CASSYLDNFSYEQYF
13	NA	TRBJ2-2	TRBV5-1	NA	TGCGCCAGCAGCTTGGCCTCTCCCGGGGAGCTGTTTTTT	CASSLASPGELFF
13	many	TRBJ1-5	TRBV5-5	NA	TGTGCCAGCAGCCGGGACCTCAATCAGCCCCAGCATTTT	CASSRDLNQPQHF
15	NA	TRBJ1-1	TRBV5-1	TRBD1	TGCGCCAGCAGTCGGAGACAGGGGGCTGACACTGAAGCTTTCTTT	CASSRRQGADTEAFF
13	many	TRBJ2-3	TRBV27	NA	TGTGCCAGCAAAAGTCGGCTTCTCGATACGCAGTATTTT	CASKSRLLDTQYF
12	few	TRBJ1-2	TRBV6-6	NA	TGTGCCAGCAGTGAGAACAGCTATGGCTACACCTTC	CASSENSYGYTF
13	few	TRBJ1-3	TRBV6-6	NA	TGTGCCAGCAGTCAGGCTCCTGGAAACACCATATATTTT	CASSQAPGNTIYF
12	NA	TRBJ1-3	TRBV12-3/TRBV12-4	NA	TGTGCCAGCAGATACTCTGGAAACACCATATATTTT	CASRYSGNTIYF
15	many	TRBJ2-2	TRBV5-1	NA	TGCGCCAGCAGCTTTGCGGGGCAGGACACCGGGGAGCTGTTTTTT	CASSFAGQDTGELFF
14	many	TRBJ1-5	TRBV7-9	NA	TGTGCCAGCAGCCCGGGACGGCCCAATCAGCCCCAGCATTTT	CASSPGRPNQPQHF
12	NA	TRBJ1-1	TRBV7-2	NA	TGTGCCAGCAGCTTAGAGCCCACTGAAGCTTTCTTT	CASSLEPTEAFF
14	few	TRBJ2-7	TRBV4-1	NA	TGCGCCAGCAGCCAGTCGACTGCCATGCTGGAGCAGTACTTC	CASSQSTAMLEQYF
15	few	TRBJ1-4	TRBV5-5	NA	TGTGCCAGCAGCCTCCCCCGGGGGGCAAGGGAAAAACTGTTTTTT	CASSLPRGAREKLFF
16	NA	TRBJ2-6	TRBV29-1	TRBD1	TGCAGCGTTGAAGGGAAAGGGACAGCTGGGGCCAACGTCCTGACTTTC	CSVEGKGTAGANVLTF
13	NA	TRBJ2-7	TRBV28	NA	TGTGCCAGCAGTGGTGACGCCTCGGGGGAGCAGTACTTC	CASSGDASGEQYF
15	NA	TRBJ1-6	TRBV4-3	TRBD1	TGCGCCAGCAGCCAAGAAACAGGGGGTAATTCACCCCTCCACTTT	CASSQETGGNSPLHF
17	many	TRBJ2-3	TRBV4-3	NA	TGCGCCAGCAGCCAAGTCCGGGACGTTTACTCCACAGATACGCAGTATTTT	CASSQVRDVYSTDTQYF
12	many	TRBJ2-7	TRBV28	NA	TGTGCCAGCTCGAGCGGGCCCCGCGAGCAGTACTTC	CASSSGPREQYF
14	NA	TRBJ1-1	TRBV10-3	TRBD1	TGTGCCATCAGTAAGGGACAGACAGGCCCTGAAGCTTTCTTT	CAISKGQTGPEAFF
15	many	TRBJ2-3	TRBV20-1	TRBD2	TGCAGTGCTTTCCTAGTAGCGGGGGGGCAGTATACGCAGTATTTT	CSAFLVAGGQYTQYF
15	few	TRBJ1-4	TRBV6-2/TRBV6-3	NA	TGTGCCAGCAGCCCCAAGGGGTTGATTAATGAAAAACTGTTTTTT	CASSPKGLINEKLFF
16	few	TRBJ2-3	TRBV12-5	NA	TGTGCTAGTGGTGGAGGGTCCGAGGGGTTGGCTGATACGCAGTATTTT	CASGGGSEGLADTQYF
14	few	TRBJ1-2	TRBV18	NA	TGTGCCAGCTCACCCCGAGAAAGGGGGGGTGGCTACACCTTC	CASSPRERGGGYTF
15	many	TRBJ2-3	TRBV5-4	NA	TGTGCCAGCAGCCGCGGGGACCCGCCGGAAGATACGCAGTATTTT	CASSRGDPPEDTQYF
16	many	TRBJ1-5	TRBV7-9	NA	TGTGCCAGCAGCCCCTATTTAAGGCGGCTCAATCAGCCCCAGCATTTT	CASSPYLRRLNQPQHF
17	NA	TRBJ1-6	TRBV28	TRBD1	TGTGCCAGCAGTTTATGGAGGGGACAGCTTATCGTTGGACCCCTCCACTTT	CASSLWRGQLIVGPLHF
11	many	TRBJ2-3	TRBV21-1	NA	TGTGCCAGCAGCACCCGGTCCCGCTGGTATTTT	CASSTRSRWYF